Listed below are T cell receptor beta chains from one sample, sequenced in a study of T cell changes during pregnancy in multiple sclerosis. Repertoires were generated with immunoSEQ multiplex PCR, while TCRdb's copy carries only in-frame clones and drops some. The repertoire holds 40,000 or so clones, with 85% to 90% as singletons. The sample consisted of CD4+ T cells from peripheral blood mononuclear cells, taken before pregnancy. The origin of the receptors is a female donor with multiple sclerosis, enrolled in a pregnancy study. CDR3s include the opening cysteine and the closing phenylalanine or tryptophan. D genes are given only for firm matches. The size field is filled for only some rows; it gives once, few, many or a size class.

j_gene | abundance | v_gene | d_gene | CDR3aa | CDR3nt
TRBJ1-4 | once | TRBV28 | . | CASSLAGRLPNEKLFF | TGTGCCAGCAGTTTAGCAGGGCGTCTACCTAATGAAAAACTGTTTTTT
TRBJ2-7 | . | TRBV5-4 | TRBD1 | CASSWAGQGYNYEQYF | TGTGCCAGCAGCTGGGCGGGACAGGGTTATAACTACGAGCAGTACTTC
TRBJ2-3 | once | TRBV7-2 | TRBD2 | CASSLGAGGLTDTQYF | TGTGCCAGCAGCCTTGGGGCGGGGGGGCTAACAGATACGCAGTATTTT
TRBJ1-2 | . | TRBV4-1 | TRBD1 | CASSQGLTLGGRRGYTF | TGCGCCAGCAGCCAAGGGTTGACCCTAGGGGGCCGCCGCGGCTACACCTTC
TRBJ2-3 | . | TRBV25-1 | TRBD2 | CASRVGGADTQYF | TGTGCCAGCAGGGTGGGGGGGGCAGATACGCAGTATTTT
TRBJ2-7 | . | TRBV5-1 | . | CASSLGQSSYEQYF | TGCGCCAGCAGCTTGGGTCAAAGCTCCTACGAGCAGTACTTC
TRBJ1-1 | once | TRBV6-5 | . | CASRKPGTEAFF | TGTGCGTCAAGGAAGCCCGGGACTGAAGCTTTCTTT
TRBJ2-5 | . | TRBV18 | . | CASSPPGLRKETQYF | TGTGCCAGCTCACCTCCTGGACTTAGAAAAGAGACCCAGTACTTC
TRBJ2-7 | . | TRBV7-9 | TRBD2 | CASSLLSSGEQYF | TGTGCCAGCAGCTTACTATCTAGCGGCGAGCAGTACTTC
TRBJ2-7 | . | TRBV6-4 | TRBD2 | CASSRLAGTYEQYF | TGTGCCAGCAGTAGACTAGCGGGGACCTACGAGCAGTACTTC
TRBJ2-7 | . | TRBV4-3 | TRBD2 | CASSQDWREGHEQYF | TGCGCCAGCAGCCAAGATTGGAGGGAGGGCCACGAGCAGTACTTC
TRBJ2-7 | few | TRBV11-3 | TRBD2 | CASSLFGGDDEQYF | TGTGCCAGCAGCTTATTCGGGGGGGATGACGAGCAGTACTTC
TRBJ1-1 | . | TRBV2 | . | CASTLNTEAFF | TGTGCCAGCACCTTGAACACTGAAGCTTTCTTT
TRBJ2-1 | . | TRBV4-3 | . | CASSPGERVTPKFF | TGCGCCAGCAGCCCCGGTGAGCGGGTGACTCCCAAGTTCTTC
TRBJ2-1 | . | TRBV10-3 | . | CAILGGPGSYNEQFF | TGTGCCATCCTGGGGGGGCCCGGGTCCTACAATGAGCAGTTCTTC
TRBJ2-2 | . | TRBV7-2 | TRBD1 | CASSLRGQGNTGELFF | TGTGCCAGCAGCTTAAGGGGACAGGGGAACACCGGGGAGCTGTTTTTT
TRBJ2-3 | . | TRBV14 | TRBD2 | CASSQGYGGSTDTQYF | TGTGCCAGCAGCCAAGGATACGGGGGGAGCACAGATACGCAGTATTTT
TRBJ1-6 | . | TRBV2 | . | CASIPTGLSYNSPLHF | TGTGCCAGCATTCCGACAGGTCTCTCCTATAATTCACCCCTCCACTTT
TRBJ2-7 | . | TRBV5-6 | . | CASSGLTGYSEQYF | TGTGCCAGCAGCGGTCTCACAGGGTATTCCGAGCAGTACTTC
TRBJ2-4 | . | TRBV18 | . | CASLQGVAKNIQYF | TGTGCCAGCTTACAAGGGGTAGCCAAAAACATTCAGTACTTC
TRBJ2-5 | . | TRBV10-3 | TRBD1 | CAISGVTGGQETQYF | TGTGCCATCAGTGGGGTAACAGGGGGCCAAGAGACCCAGTACTTC
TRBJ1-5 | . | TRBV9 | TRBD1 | CASSLRQGDGMAQPQHF | TGTGCCAGCAGCCTTCGACAGGGTGATGGCATGGCTCAGCCCCAGCATTTT
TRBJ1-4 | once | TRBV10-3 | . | CAISEFQATNEKLFF | TGTGCCATCAGTGAGTTTCAGGCAACTAATGAAAAACTGTTTTTT
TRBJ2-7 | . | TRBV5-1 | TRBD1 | CASSLGWGQDPSYEQYF | TGCGCCAGCAGCTTGGGTTGGGGACAGGATCCTTCCTACGAGCAGTACTTC
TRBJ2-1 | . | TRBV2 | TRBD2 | CASSELAGGLGFEQFF | TGTGCCAGCAGTGAACTAGCGGGGGGCCTAGGATTCGAGCAGTTCTTC
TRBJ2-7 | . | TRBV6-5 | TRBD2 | CASSRLAGSYEQYF | TGTGCCAGCAGCAGACTAGCGGGCTCCTACGAGCAGTACTTC
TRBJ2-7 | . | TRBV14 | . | CASSQAVAGYYEQYF | TGTGCCAGCAGCCAAGCTGTGGCAGGGTACTACGAGCAGTACTTC
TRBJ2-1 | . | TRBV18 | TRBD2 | CASSPYDSGGLAEQFF | TGTGCCAGCTCACCATACGATAGCGGGGGGTTGGCTGAGCAGTTCTTC